This entry concerns a single TCR beta chain. The antigen is unknown. The CDR3 has 17 residues. CDR1 and CDR2 (germline): PRHDT, FYEKMQ (reference sequence). Trimming shortened V by 3 bases and J by 6 bases, and 23 bases separated the two germline ends. Only in-frame clones appear in the TCRdb table, and some are missing; sequencing was by immunoSEQ multiplex PCR. The table has about 280,000 clones, 88% seen once. This sample is drawn from a study of cytomegalovirus exposure and HLA in healthy donors. General observations from the study: Reported results showed that the classifier diagnosed cytomegalovirus status with high specificity and sensitivity. There were 160 or so TCR beta chains listed as cytomegalovirus-associated.

The TCR originated in a woman aged 18 to 35 in good health and CMV-seronegative. Sequencing was performed on PBMCs. This chain connects TRBV13 to TRBJ1-1; TRBD1 might be the D (6 bases). The CDR3 DNA sequence: TGTGCCAGCAGCTTCAATGGGACACTGAGGATTTTCCCTGAAGCTTTCTTT. Translation gives CASSFNGTLRIFPEAFF.